These 23 T cell receptor beta chains originate from one sample sequenced in a study of identifying expanded T cells in peripheral blood. Only in-frame clones appear in the TCRdb table, and some are missing; sequencing was by immunoSEQ multiplex PCR. Found here are about 84,000 clones, 75% to 90% of them singletons; the top ten hold around 5.6%. Material: blood. These TCRs come from a person between 18 and 75 years old in good health.

This chain joins TRBV29-1 and TRBJ2-5; 8 nucleotides match TRBD2. The CDR3 spans 16 residues. From germline, CDR1 is SQVTM and CDR2 ANQGSEA. Germline trimming cut 0 bases from V and 2 bases from J; bases unmatched to any gene: 8. This CDR3 is CSVEDWAGGPQETQYF. CDR3 sequence (DNA): TGCAGCGTTGAAGATTGGGCGGGGGGCCCACAAGAGACCCAGTACTTC.

The chain has TRBV6-6 and TRBJ1-1; the match to TRBD1 covers 7 bases. Germline CDR1 reads MNHNY; CDR2 reads SVGAGI (reference sequence). The CDR3 contains 13 residues. Germline trimming cut 4 bases from V and 5 bases from J; bases unmatched to any gene: 4. CDR3 residues: CASSSQGGTEAFF. CDR3 in DNA: TGTGCCAGCAGTTCCCAGGGGGGGACTGAAGCTTTCTTT.

Only one count was recorded for this clone. The rearrangement uses TRBV4-1 and TRBJ2-7; D is ambiguous. Trimming removed 5 bases at V and 2 bases at J, with 10 bases between. CDR3 length equals 13 residues. Germline loops: CDR1 MGHRA, CDR2 YSYEKL. The CDR3 DNA is TGCGCCAGCAGCGCGGAATTTGCCTACGAGCAGTACTTC. This encodes CASSAEFAYEQYF.

J is TRBJ2-2 and V is TRBV18, with 10 bases matching TRBD1. Germline CDR1 KGHSH, CDR2 LQKENI. With V trimmed by 2 bases and J by 9 bases, 6 bases remained unmatched. CDR3 length: 15 residues. In nucleotides, the CDR3 is TGTGCCAGCTCACCAGCTGCGACAGGGGGCAGGGAGCTGTTTTTT. It yields the protein CASSPAATGGRELFF.

The chain uses TRBV18 and TRBJ2-3, with TRBD1 matching over 8 bases. CDR1 is KGHSH and CDR2 is LQKENI in the germline V gene. V lost 2 bases, J lost 4 bases, and 17 bases stayed unmatched. The CDR3 is made up of 19 amino acids. CDR3 bases: TGTGCCAGCTCACCAGGACTGGACAGGGCCCGAATTACCGCAGATACGCAGTATTTT. This sequence encodes CASSPGLDRARITADTQYF.

The V call is TRBV18, the J call TRBJ1-2, with no clear D. In germline, CDR1 is KGHSH, CDR2 LQKENI. This CDR3 is built from 15 residues. Trimming shortened V by 6 bases and J by 1 base, and 15 bases separated the two germline ends. CDR3 amino acids: CASSILDTVNYGYTF. DNA for the CDR3: TGTGCCAGCTCCATACTTGACACCGTTAACTATGGCTACACCTTC.

This sequence joins TRBV25-1 and TRBJ2-7; no definite D call. CDR3 length: 14 amino acids. Germline CDR1 reads MGHDK; CDR2 reads SYGVNS. Trimming shortened V by 8 bases and J by 5 bases, and 19 bases separated the two germline ends. CDR3 DNA sequence: TGTGCCAGCTCCTTGACGGTGCCCACCCACGAGCAGTACTTC. It specifies CASSLTVPTHEQYF.

The chain recombines TRBV6-5 with TRBJ1-2; the D is unclear. V lost 6 bases and J 0 bases, leaving 5 bases between the germline ends. Germline V gives CDR1 MNHEY, CDR2 SVGAGI. The CDR3 loop spans 12 amino acids. The CDR3 region has the DNA TGTGCCAGCAGCTCGACTAACTATGGCTACACCTTC. Translating gives CASSSTNYGYTF.

The rearrangement joins TRBV7-9 to TRBJ2-7, with a possible D match to TRBD2 (6 bases). Germline V gene sequence: CDR1 SEHNR, CDR2 FQNEAQ (reference sequence). CDR3 length: 16 amino acids. V shed 1 base and J shed 3 bases, with 16 bases lying between them. The CDR3 is CASSLGWGDVNYEQYF. CDR3 DNA sequence: TGTGCCAGCAGCTTAGGGTGGGGGGACGTGAACTACGAGCAGTACTTC.

DNA for the CDR3: TGTGCCAGTAGACTGACCACTGAAGCTTTCTTT. It specifies CASRLTTEAFF. The rearrangement joins TRBV19 to TRBJ1-1; the D is unclear. The CDR3 totals 11 residues. Germline assignment: CDR1 LNHDA and CDR2 SQIVND (reference sequence). Trimming cost V 6 bases and J 4 bases, with 6 bases left between them.

The chain combines TRBV5-1 with TRBJ1-1, with D possibly TRBD1 on 6 matching bases. CDR1 and CDR2 from the germline V gene are SGHRS and YFSETQ. The CDR3 is 14 residues long. V was cut by 1 base and J by 7 bases, with 14 bases left in between. The CDR3 reads CASSLLRGTNEAFF. The CDR3 region has the DNA TGCGCCAGCAGCTTGCTCCGGGGGACAAATGAAGCTTTCTTT.

The chain joins TRBV2 to TRBJ2-3; 8 bases fit TRBD1. Trimming cost V 8 bases and J 2 bases; bases outside gene matches: 6. The germline V gene encodes CDR1 SNHLY and CDR2 FYNNEI. The CDR3 is 14 residues long. CDR3 sequence (DNA): TGTGCCAGCGAGAGGACAGGGTTCACAGATACGCAGTATTTT. Translated: CASERTGFTDTQYF.

This sequence joins TRBV5-5 and TRBJ2-3; 9 bases line up with TRBD1. J was trimmed by 3 bases and V by 4 bases; bases with no gene match: 6. Germline assignment: CDR1 SGHKS and CDR2 YYEKEE (reference sequence). The CDR3 contains 15 residues. This chain's CDR3 is CASSTSGTGTDTQYF. DNA of the CDR3: TGTGCCAGCAGCACCTCCGGGACAGGGACAGATACGCAGTATTTT.

This chain connects TRBV10-1 to TRBJ1-3, with 7 nucleotides matching TRBD1. The CDR3 consists of 16 residues. The V gene end was trimmed by 0 bases and the J gene end by 0 bases; junction bases not matched to a gene: 2. CDR1 is WNHNN, CDR2 SYGVQD, per germline (reference sequence). CDR3 DNA: TGCGCCAGCAGTGAGTCGGCAGGGGGCTCTGGAAACACCATATATTTT. This translates into CASSESAGGSGNTIYF.

V is TRBV5-4 and J is TRBJ2-7, with 11 bases aligning to TRBD2. Germline V gene lookup returns CDR1 SGHNT and CDR2 YYREEE (reference sequence). CDR3 length equals 18 residues. Germline trimming cut 0 bases from V and 5 bases from J; bases unmatched to any gene: 13. The CDR3 spells CASSLDSNPGLAANEQYF. The CDR3 region has the DNA TGTGCCAGCAGCTTGGACTCAAACCCGGGACTAGCGGCCAACGAGCAGTACTTC.

The J gene is TRBJ1-1, the V gene TRBV6-1; D ambiguous. Per the germline V gene, CDR1 is MNHNS and CDR2 is SASEGT. Between the trimmed V and J ends, which lost 5 bases and 8 bases, there was a span of 18 bases. CDR3 length equals 14 residues. CDR3 residues: CASSRTTGTIEAFF. In DNA form, the CDR3 reads TGTGCCAGCAGTAGAACGACGGGAACGATCGAAGCTTTCTTT.

This clone was recorded a few times. The V and J genes are TRBV6-6 and TRBJ2-7, with 7 nucleotides matching TRBD1. The CDR3 has 13 amino acids. CDR1 MNHNY and CDR2 SVGAGI come from the germline V gene (reference sequence). The V segment lost 2 bases and the J segment 4 bases; nucleotides outside the gene matches: 2. The CDR3 DNA follows: TGTGCCAGCAGTTACCCGACAGGGTACGAGCAGTACTTC. It encodes CASSYPTGYEQYF.

This chain connects TRBV18 to TRBJ2-2; a weak D match, TRBD1 (6 bases). V was trimmed by 3 bases and J by 4 bases, leaving 15 bases between them. The CDR3 extends over 16 amino acids. The germline CDR1 and CDR2 sequences are KGHSH and LQKENI. CDR3 protein: CASSPRLGASTGELFF. The CDR3 coding sequence is TGTGCCAGCTCACCTAGATTGGGGGCGAGCACCGGGGAGCTGTTTTTT.

The V call is TRBV30, the J call TRBJ1-2; 8 nucleotides agree with TRBD1. With V trimmed by 4 bases and J by 7 bases, 17 bases remained unmatched. Per the germline V gene, CDR1 is GTSNPN and CDR2 is SVGIG (reference sequence). This CDR3 region has 16 residues. CDR3 loop: CAWTRLRTGKSPGYTF. DNA of the CDR3: TGTGCCTGGACCCGATTACGGACAGGGAAAAGTCCTGGCTACACCTTC.

The V call is TRBV6-5, the J call TRBJ2-1, with TRBD1 identical over 7 bases. V was pared by 2 bases and J by 7 bases, with 8 bases of the junction left unmatched. This CDR3 has 15 residues. Germline values: CDR1 MNHEY, CDR2 SVGAGI. The chain's CDR3 is CASSYERGRSNEQFF. DNA for the CDR3: TGTGCCAGCAGTTACGAGAGGGGGCGCTCGAATGAGCAGTTCTTC.

The chain recombines TRBV2 with TRBJ2-1; TRBD2 might be the D (6 bases). This CDR3 is built from 14 residues. Germline V gene lookup returns CDR1 SNHLY and CDR2 FYNNEI. Deletions cut 0 bases from V and 7 bases from J, with 10 bases between. CDR3 in DNA: TGTGCCAGCAGTGAAGCGGGGGGTCGAAATGAGCAGTTCTTC. It is translated as CASSEAGGRNEQFF.

The rearrangement uses TRBV7-9 and TRBJ2-2; 7 bases map to TRBD2. This CDR3 is 16 amino acids long. V dropped 4 bases and J dropped 3; count of bases not matched to a gene: 8. Germline V lookup: CDR1 SEHNR, CDR2 FQNEAQ (reference sequence). Written as DNA, the CDR3 is TGTGCCAGCAGCTCGGGAGCGGGGTTTTACACCGGGGAGCTGTTTTTT. Translation gives CASSSGAGFYTGELFF.

The rearrangement links TRBV7-9 to TRBJ1-1; no definite D call. V lost 8 bases and J 0 bases, leaving 4 bases between the germline ends. Germline V gene data show CDR1 as SEHNR and CDR2 as FQNEAQ (reference sequence). This CDR3 is 11 amino acids long. The CDR3 DNA is TGTGCCAGCCAGATGAACACTGAAGCTTTCTTT. Amino acid sequence: CASQMNTEAFF.